This entry lists 8 T cell receptor beta chains sequenced from one sample in a study of glioma-infiltrating T cells after dendritic cell vaccination. Time point here: after dendritic cell vaccination, including at tumor progression/relapse. Here immunoSEQ multiplex PCR was the method, and the copy in TCRdb shows in-frame clones only, minus some. The table includes roughly 100,000 clones, around 87% detected once. The sample here was blood, taken after dendritic cell vaccination. These receptors were taken from a human donor with glioblastoma.

The V gene is TRBV6-1, the J gene TRBJ1-5; 9 bases are a match to TRBD1. Germline loops: CDR1 MNHNS, CDR2 SASEGT. Trimming took 2 bases from V and 7 from J; bases not matched to a gene: 9. The CDR3 length is 16 residues. CDR3 residues: CASSEQTGGTGQPQHF. The CDR3 DNA reads TGTGCCAGCAGTGAACAGACAGGGGGTACCGGCCAGCCCCAGCATTTT.

J is TRBJ2-4 and V is TRBV2, with 7 positions matching TRBD1. Germline V gene data show CDR1 as SNHLY and CDR2 as FYNNEI. CDR3 length: 12 amino acids. The junction had 1 base not matched to a gene; V was cut back by 5 bases and J by 6 bases. Here the CDR3 DNA reads TGTGCCAGCAGTCCAGGGGGAAACATTCAGTACTTC. This encodes CASSPGGNIQYF.

V is TRBV18 and J is TRBJ1-2; no clear D gene. Germline-derived CDR1 and CDR2 are KGHSH and LQKENI. V lost 2 bases, J lost 8 bases, and 12 bases lay in between. This CDR3 is 13 amino acids long. CDR3 DNA sequence: TGTGCCAGCTCACCAGAACTTTACAGCGGCTACACCTTC. Translating gives CASSPELYSGYTF. The whole variable domain, filled in from reference TRBV18 and TRBJ1-2, reads NAGVMQNPRHLVRRRGQEARLRCSPMKGHSHVYWYRQLPEEGLKFMVYLQKENIIDESGMPKERFSAEFPKEGPSILRIQQVVRGDSAAYFCASSPELYSGYTFGSGTRLTVV.

The rearrangement uses TRBV28 and TRBJ1-2; D is perhaps TRBD1 (6 bases). Germline loops: CDR1 MDHEN, CDR2 SYDVKM. The V and J ends lost 2 bases and 5 bases respectively, with 15 bases between them. The CDR3 totals 15 residues. CDR3 sequence reads: CASSLGGAQEYGYTF. Written as DNA, the CDR3 is TGTGCCAGCAGTTTAGGGGGGGCGCAGGAATATGGCTACACCTTC.

This chain joins TRBV29-1 and TRBJ2-7; possible D gene TRBD2, 6 bases. V was pared by 0 bases and J by 9 bases, with 15 bases between. The CDR3 runs to 13 residues. CDR1 and CDR2 from the germline V gene are SQVTM and ANQGSEA. The CDR3 region is CSVEDRGRRGQYF. The CDR3 nucleotides read TGCAGCGTTGAAGATCGTGGGAGGCGCGGGCAGTACTTC.

The chain couples TRBV27 to TRBJ2-3; TRBD2 is a possible D gene (6 bases). Germline V lookup: CDR1 MNHEY, CDR2 SMNVEV (reference sequence). The length of the CDR3 is 13 residues. V was trimmed by 8 bases and J by 3 bases, leaving 12 bases between them. The chain's CDR3 is CASGTQRTDTQYF. In DNA form, the CDR3 reads TGTGCCAGCGGGACTCAGAGGACAGATACGCAGTATTTT.

The V gene is TRBV5-6, the J gene TRBJ2-5; 7 nucleotides line up with TRBD1. V trimming: 3 bases; J trimming: 0 bases; junction bases outside the gene matches: 8. The CDR3 loop spans 16 amino acids. Germline CDR1 reads SGHDT; CDR2 reads YYEEEE. CDR3 DNA: TGTGCCAGCAGCTCCTGGGGGACAGCGTACCAAGAGACCCAGTACTTC. It yields the protein CASSSWGTAYQETQYF. The full variable domain, with the rest looked up from reference TRBV5-6 and TRBJ2-5, is DAGVTQSPTHLIKTRGQQVTLRCSPKSGHDTVSWYQQALGQGPQFIFQYYEEEERQRGNFPDRFSGHQFPNYSSELNVNALLLGDSALYLCASSSWGTAYQETQYFGPGTRLLVL.

CDR3 in DNA: TGTGCCAGCATGACGGTTCCAGGAAGCTCCTACGAGCAGTACTTC. Its translation: CASMTVPGSSYEQYF. V usage is TRBV6-1 and J usage is TRBJ2-5; D remains unclear. With the DNA end fitting TRBJ2-7 better, the J assignment may be wrong. Germline values: CDR1 MNHNS, CDR2 SASEGT. The CDR3 is 15 amino acids.